This is a list of T cell receptor beta chains from one sample in a study of post-analysis software for immune sequencing data. MiXCR was run by TCRdb on the PCR reads, yielding one entry per CDR3 protein. Of some 690,000 distinct CDR3 sequences listed, roughly three fifths were seen once; the top ten hold 11%. Source material: blood. The receptor source for this set is a girl aged 2-9 years with multiple sclerosis. CDR3s include the opening cysteine and the closing phenylalanine or tryptophan. The D gene is left open where the match is weak. Rows may omit the clone size; those that give it use once, few, many or a size class.

CDR3aa: CASSLSQGGPETQYF
CDR3nt: TGTGCCAGCAGTTTATCGCAGGGAGGGCCAGAGACCCAGTACTTC
v_gene: TRBV25-1
j_gene: TRBJ2-5
d_gene: TRBD2
abundance: -

CDR3aa: CASTPMGTHWGQPQHF
CDR3nt: TGTGCCAGTACCCCAATGGGGACCCACTGGGGCCAGCCCCAGCATTTT
v_gene: TRBV19
j_gene: TRBJ1-5
d_gene: -
abundance: -

CDR3aa: CASSSLHLQGSNYGYTF
CDR3nt: TGTGCCAGCAGTTCCCTCCATCTACAGGGGTCTAACTATGGCTACACCTTC
v_gene: TRBV12-3/TRBV12-4
j_gene: TRBJ1-2
d_gene: TRBD1
abundance: -

CDR3aa: CSAEANYGYTF
CDR3nt: TGCAGCGCTGAGGCAAATTATGGCTACACCTTC
v_gene: TRBV29-1
j_gene: TRBJ1-2
d_gene: -
abundance: -

CDR3aa: CASSLVGRPEAFF
CDR3nt: TGTGCCAGCAGCTTAGTAGGGAGACCTGAAGCTTTCTTT
v_gene: TRBV11-2
j_gene: TRBJ1-1
d_gene: -
abundance: -

CDR3aa: CASSLVGLQSGDEQFF
CDR3nt: TGTGCCAGCAGCTTAGTAGGGTTGCAGTCAGGAGATGAGCAGTTCTTC
v_gene: TRBV7-8
j_gene: TRBJ2-1
d_gene: -
abundance: -

CDR3aa: CASRTGTGGFERETQYF
CDR3nt: TGTGCCAGCAGAACCGGGACAGGGGGTTTCGAGCGGGAGACCCAGTACTTC
v_gene: TRBV7-9
j_gene: TRBJ2-5
d_gene: TRBD1
abundance: -

CDR3aa: CASFGQDRETQYF
CDR3nt: TGTGCCAGCTTCGGGCAGGACAGGGAGACCCAGTACTTC
v_gene: TRBV6-6
j_gene: TRBJ2-5
d_gene: TRBD1
abundance: few

CDR3aa: CASSAPGRNIQYF
CDR3nt: TGTGCCAGCAGTGCCCCAGGGAGGAACATTCAGTACTTC
v_gene: TRBV12-3/TRBV12-4
j_gene: TRBJ2-4
d_gene: -
abundance: -

CDR3aa: CASSLLQGNYEQYF
CDR3nt: TGTGCCAGCAGCTTGCTTCAGGGTAACTACGAGCAGTACTTC
v_gene: TRBV5-5
j_gene: TRBJ2-7
d_gene: -
abundance: -

CDR3aa: CASSYEDRVDYTF
CDR3nt: TGTGCCAGCAGTTACGAGGACAGGGTTGACTACACCTTC
v_gene: TRBV6-6
j_gene: TRBJ1-2
d_gene: TRBD1
abundance: -

CDR3aa: CASSFGGIYEQYF
CDR3nt: TGTGCCAGCAGCTTTGGGGGGATCTACGAGCAGTACTTC
v_gene: TRBV5-8
j_gene: TRBJ2-7
d_gene: -
abundance: -

CDR3aa: CSVEIGGDTQYF
CDR3nt: TGCAGCGTTGAAATTGGGGGTGATACGCAGTATTTT
v_gene: TRBV29-1
j_gene: TRBJ2-3
d_gene: -
abundance: -

CDR3aa: CASSGKRRADTQYF
CDR3nt: TGTGCCAGCAGCGGAAAGAGGCGTGCAGATACGCAGTATTTT
v_gene: TRBV14
j_gene: TRBJ2-3
d_gene: -
abundance: -

CDR3aa: CASSVGWDRYTF
CDR3nt: TGTGCCAGCAGCGTAGGGTGGGACCGCTACACCTTC
v_gene: TRBV9
j_gene: TRBJ1-2
d_gene: -
abundance: -

CDR3aa: CASSDMNEQYF
CDR3nt: TGTGCCAGCAGTGATATGAACGAGCAGTACTTC
v_gene: TRBV2
j_gene: TRBJ2-7
d_gene: -
abundance: -

CDR3aa: CASSLQGAAEAFF
CDR3nt: TGTGCCAGCAGCTTACAGGGGGCGGCTGAAGCTTTCTTT
v_gene: TRBV7-8
j_gene: TRBJ1-1
d_gene: TRBD1
abundance: -

CDR3aa: CASSDRTGYEQYF
CDR3nt: TGTGCCAGCAGCGACAGGACGGGGTACGAGCAGTACTTC
v_gene: TRBV7-9
j_gene: TRBJ2-7
d_gene: -
abundance: -

CDR3aa: CASSFPSGPQYF
CDR3nt: TGTGCCAGCAGCTTCCCTTCGGGCCCACAGTACTTC
v_gene: TRBV7-9
j_gene: TRBJ2-4
d_gene: -
abundance: few

CDR3aa: CSFRLNTEAFF
CDR3nt: TGCAGCTTTAGGTTGAACACTGAAGCTTTCTTT
v_gene: TRBV29-1
j_gene: TRBJ1-1
d_gene: -
abundance: few

CDR3aa: CASSSTSISTDTQYF
CDR3nt: TGTGCCAGCAGCTCCACTAGCATTTCAACAGATACGCAGTATTTT
v_gene: TRBV7-9
j_gene: TRBJ2-3
d_gene: -
abundance: -

CDR3aa: CASSPDSAPNYGYTF
CDR3nt: TGTGCCAGCAGCCCCGACAGCGCACCTAACTATGGCTACACCTTC
v_gene: TRBV7-2
j_gene: TRBJ1-2
d_gene: -
abundance: few

CDR3aa: CASSLRESGSYNEQFF
CDR3nt: TGCGCCAGCAGCCTCAGGGAGTCGGGATCCTACAATGAGCAGTTCTTC
v_gene: TRBV4-1
j_gene: TRBJ2-1
d_gene: -
abundance: -

CDR3aa: CASSHEIAGGMETQYF
CDR3nt: TGTGCCAGCAGCCACGAAATAGCGGGGGGGATGGAGACCCAGTACTTC
v_gene: TRBV4-2
j_gene: TRBJ2-5
d_gene: TRBD2
abundance: once

CDR3aa: CASSWAGTYEQYF
CDR3nt: TGTGCCAGCAGCTGGGCTGGGACCTACGAGCAGTACTTC
v_gene: TRBV7-9
j_gene: TRBJ2-7
d_gene: -
abundance: few

CDR3aa: CSPWTHSNQPQHF
CDR3nt: TGCAGCCCTTGGACACATAGCAATCAGCCCCAGCATTTT
v_gene: TRBV29-1
j_gene: TRBJ1-5
d_gene: -
abundance: few

CDR3aa: CASSPSGQGNNEQFF
CDR3nt: TGCGCCAGCAGCCCCAGCGGGCAAGGGAACAATGAGCAGTTCTTC
v_gene: TRBV5-1
j_gene: TRBJ2-1
d_gene: -
abundance: few

CDR3aa: CSVALQGRNTEAFF
CDR3nt: TGCAGCGTTGCCCTACAGGGAAGGAACACTGAAGCTTTCTTT
v_gene: TRBV29-1
j_gene: TRBJ1-1
d_gene: -
abundance: few

CDR3aa: CATSRRDKPSYEQYF
CDR3nt: TGTGCCACCAGCAGGCGGGACAAACCTTCCTACGAGCAGTACTTC
v_gene: TRBV15
j_gene: TRBJ2-7
d_gene: -
abundance: -

CDR3aa: CASSQGNGGAADTGELFF
CDR3nt: TGTGCCAGCAGCCAAGGAAACGGGGGGGCCGCGGACACCGGGGAGCTGTTTTTT
v_gene: TRBV4-2
j_gene: TRBJ2-2
d_gene: TRBD2
abundance: few

CDR3aa: CASSLVPETTDTQYF
CDR3nt: TGTGCCAGCAGCTTAGTGCCGGAGACCACAGATACGCAGTATTTT
v_gene: TRBV11-2
j_gene: TRBJ2-3
d_gene: -
abundance: -

CDR3aa: CASSLAGLGYNERFF
CDR3nt: TGCGCCAGCAGCTTGGCAGGGCTAGGCTACAATGAGCGGTTCTTC
v_gene: TRBV5-1
j_gene: TRBJ2-1
d_gene: -
abundance: -

CDR3aa: CASSYWGDTQYF
CDR3nt: TGTGCCAGCAGTTACTGGGGAGATACGCAGTATTTT
v_gene: TRBV6-6
j_gene: TRBJ2-3
d_gene: -
abundance: few

CDR3aa: CASSTRQGLIAGANVLTF
CDR3nt: TGCGCCAGCAGCACCCGTCAGGGTCTCATAGCAGGGGCCAACGTCCTGACTTTC
v_gene: TRBV4-3
j_gene: TRBJ2-6
d_gene: -
abundance: -

CDR3aa: CAWSLTTEQFF
CDR3nt: TGTGCCTGGAGTCTGACAACTGAGCAGTTCTTC
v_gene: TRBV30
j_gene: TRBJ2-1
d_gene: -
abundance: few

CDR3aa: CASTLRGTMNTEAFF
CDR3nt: TGTGCCAGCACCCTTCGGGGGACGATGAACACTGAAGCTTTCTTT
v_gene: TRBV13
j_gene: TRBJ1-1
d_gene: -
abundance: once

CDR3aa: CASSLNPGTANYEQYF
CDR3nt: TGCGCCAGCAGCTTGAACCCAGGGACAGCCAACTACGAGCAGTACTTC
v_gene: TRBV5-1
j_gene: TRBJ2-7
d_gene: TRBD1
abundance: -

CDR3aa: CASSQDDLGDTQYF
CDR3nt: TGCGCCAGCAGCCAAGATGACCTAGGAGATACGCAGTATTTT
v_gene: TRBV4-1
j_gene: TRBJ2-3
d_gene: -
abundance: -

CDR3aa: CSARDNPGQNYGYTF
CDR3nt: TGCAGTGCTAGAGATAATCCAGGACAGAACTATGGCTACACCTTC
v_gene: TRBV20-1
j_gene: TRBJ1-2
d_gene: -
abundance: few

CDR3aa: CASSSGQGLRETQYF
CDR3nt: TGCGCCAGCAGCTCAGGACAGGGGTTGAGAGAGACCCAGTACTTC
v_gene: TRBV5-1
j_gene: TRBJ2-5
d_gene: TRBD1
abundance: -